The 25 T cell receptor beta chains listed next were all sequenced from one sample in a study of identical twins. TCRdb processed the 5' RACE reads anew with MiXCR; each CDR3 protein has one entry. The table lists hundreds of thousands of distinct CDR3 sequences, 9% to 15% of them singletons. These sequences were also reported in another study, on yellow fever vaccine responses in identical twins.

The material sequenced was PBMCs. The receptors here all came from a woman between 18 and 29 years old in good health.

The V gene is TRBV12-3 or TRBV12-4, the J gene TRBJ2-2, with TRBD2 matching 16 bases. CDR3 size: 17 residues. Germline trimming cut 7 bases from V and 2 bases from J; bases unmatched to any gene: 4. CDR3 DNA: TGTGCCAGCACCGGGACTAGCGGGAGGGGAAACACCGGGGAGCTGTTTTTT. This gives the protein CASTGTSGRGNTGELFF.

The chain links TRBV2 to TRBJ2-7, with 7 nucleotides matching TRBD1. Germline trimming cut 3 bases from V and 2 bases from J; bases unmatched to any gene: 4. Germline CDR1 reads SNHLY; CDR2 reads FYNNEI. This CDR3 region has 14 residues. The CDR3 reads CASSEATGAYEQYF. Here the CDR3 DNA reads TGTGCCAGCAGTGAGGCAACAGGGGCCTACGAGCAGTACTTC.

This chain uses TRBV5-1 with TRBJ2-6; no clear D gene. The CDR3 has 16 amino acids. Germline lookup yields CDR1 SGHRS and CDR2 YFSETQ. V was shortened by 2 bases and J by 4 bases, with 13 bases between the two germline ends. The CDR3 region is CASSFGQAGGANVLTF. The CDR3 DNA reads TGCGCCAGCAGCTTTGGTCAGGCTGGCGGGGCCAACGTCCTGACTTTC.

The chain is built from TRBV29-1 and TRBJ2-3, with 11 nucleotides matching TRBD2. The CDR3 is 17 amino acids. J was trimmed by 0 bases and V by 6 bases; bases with no gene match: 11. Germline CDR1 reads SQVTM; CDR2 reads ANQGSEA. DNA for the CDR3: TGCAGCGTCCGGCCACATAGCGGGAGGGATAGCACAGATACGCAGTATTTT. Its protein product is CSVRPHSGRDSTDTQYF.

The sample holds a few counts of this clonotype. The J gene is TRBJ2-7, the V gene TRBV27, with 12 bases aligning to TRBD2. J gave up 1 base and V 2 bases, and 6 bases lay outside the gene matches. CDR1 is MNHEY, CDR2 SMNVEV, per germline (reference sequence). The CDR3 totals 17 residues. The DNA for the CDR3 is TGTGCCAGCAGTTTAGAGCCTAGCGGGGGGGCTTCCTACGAGCAGTACGTC. Translating gives CASSLEPSGGASYEQYV.

Only a few counts were recorded for this clonotype. This chain links TRBV12-3 or TRBV12-4 with TRBJ2-2; D remains ambiguous. Trimming removed 9 bases at V and 4 bases at J, with 12 bases between. The CDR3 consists of 13 residues. The CDR3 DNA is TGTGCCAGTGAAGTGTTCGGCACCGGGGAGCTGTTTTTT. Translation gives CASEVFGTGELFF.

The CDR3 DNA is TGCAGTGCTAGAGTTACGGGGGGGCGTCGAGAGACCCAGTACTTC. This gives the protein CSARVTGGRRETQYF. The genes are TRBV20-1 and TRBJ2-5; TRBD2 matches 8 bases. J lost 4 bases, V lost 1 base, and 8 bases had no gene match. This CDR3 spans 15 amino acids. From germline, CDR1 is DFQATT and CDR2 SNEGSKA (reference sequence).

This clonotype was seen a handful of times. The chain carries TRBV4-2 and TRBJ2-1; the D is unclear. The germline V gene encodes CDR1 LGHNA and CDR2 YNFKEQ. The V and J ends lost 1 base and 4 bases respectively, with 14 bases between them. The CDR3 contains 16 residues. CDR3 residues: CASSQAQATPYNEQFF. CDR3 sequence (DNA): TGTGCCAGCAGCCAAGCCCAGGCTACGCCGTACAATGAGCAGTTCTTC.

This chain uses TRBV5-1 with TRBJ1-1; 7 nucleotides agree with TRBD1. The CDR3 runs to 16 residues. V shed 0 bases, J shed 1 base, and the junction held 6 bases outside the gene matches. Germline CDR1 SGHRS, CDR2 YFSETQ. The CDR3 sequence is CASSLELGGRNTEAFF. CDR3 DNA: TGCGCCAGCAGCTTGGAGTTAGGGGGCAGGAACACTGAAGCTTTCTTT.

This clonotype was seen only a few times. This rearrangement joins TRBV5-1 to TRBJ1-1, with D perhaps TRBD1 (6 bases). Germline-derived CDR1 and CDR2 are SGHRS and YFSETQ. The germline V and J ends were trimmed by 0 bases and 1 base, with 10 bases remaining between them. The CDR3 runs to 15 residues. CDR3 nucleotide sequence: TGCGCCAGCAGCTTGGCCCCGACAGGGAACACTGAAGCTTTCTTT. It yields the protein CASSLAPTGNTEAFF.

In its sample, this clonotype was seen a few times. The chain joins TRBV6-1 to TRBJ2-3; tentative D call: TRBD1 (6 bases). Trimming pared 8 bases from V and 2 bases from J, leaving 11 bases between. Germline assignment: CDR1 MNHNS and CDR2 SASEGT. The CDR3 spans 13 residues. The CDR3 loop reads CASQGLSTDTQYF. CDR3 nucleotide sequence: TGTGCCAGCCAGGGGTTGTCCACAGATACGCAGTATTTT.

The V call is TRBV24-1, the J call TRBJ1-4; TRBD1 matches at 8 bases. The CDR3 covers 16 residues. Looked up from germline, CDR1 is KGHDR and CDR2 is SFDVKD. V lost 4 bases, J lost 7 bases, and 10 bases stayed unmatched. The CDR3 nucleotides read TGTGCCACCAGTGACAACGCCGGGACAGGCATTGAAAAACTGTTTTTT. Residues: CATSDNAGTGIEKLFF.

The V and J genes are TRBV28 and TRBJ1-1; 12 bases fit TRBD1. The CDR3 runs to 16 residues. Germline-derived CDR1 and CDR2 are MDHEN and SYDVKM. Trimming took 6 bases from V and 4 from J; bases not matched to a gene: 9. The CDR3 DNA is TGTGCCAGCAGGTGGAGGGACAGGGGGCTCGGCACTGAAGCTTTCTTT. Translation: CASRWRDRGLGTEAFF. The variable domain in full, with the rest retrieved from reference TRBV28 and TRBJ1-1, is DVKVTQSSRYLVKRTGEKVFLECVQDMDHENMFWYRQDPGLGLRLIYFSYDVKMKEKGDIPEGYSVSREKKERFSLILESASTNQTSMYLCASRWRDRGLGTEAFFGQGTRLTVV.

A few counts support this clonotype. V is TRBV7-3 and J is TRBJ2-1; D is perhaps TRBD2 (6 bases). CDR1 SGHTA and CDR2 FQGTGA come from the germline V gene. This CDR3 is built from 14 residues. Trimming cost V 4 bases and J 10 bases, with 17 bases left between them. The CDR3 nucleotides are TGTGCCAGCAGCTCGGACCGGGACCGGGGGGAGCAGTTCTTC. This encodes CASSSDRDRGEQFF.

The rearrangement links TRBV2 to TRBJ2-5, with a possible D match to TRBD1 (6 bases). CDR1 and CDR2 (germline): SNHLY, FYNNEI. V was shortened by 4 bases and J by 3 bases, with 12 bases between the two germline ends. CDR3 size: 14 residues. DNA of the CDR3: TGTGCCAGCAGTGGAGTAGGGGGAAAAGAGACCCAGTACTTC. This translates into CASSGVGGKETQYF. Drawing the rest from reference TRBV2 and TRBJ2-5, the complete variable domain is EPEVTQTPSHQVTQMGQEVILRCVPISNHLYFYWYRQILGQKVEFLVSFYNNEISEKSEIFDDQFSVERPDGSNFTLKIRSTKLEDSAMYFCASSGVGGKETQYFGPGTRLLVL.

This clonotype was seen only a few times. The DNA of the CDR3 is TGCAGCGTGGATTCTCGGACAGGTGAGGCGGAAGCTTTCTTT. Translation: CSVDSRTGEAEAFF. This sequence joins TRBV29-1 and TRBJ1-1, with TRBD1 identical over 7 bases. V trimming: 6 bases; J trimming: 8 bases; junction bases outside the gene matches: 15. CDR3 size: 14 residues. Germline loops: CDR1 SQVTM, CDR2 ANQGSEA.

This clonotype occurred a few times. The genes are TRBV27 and TRBJ2-7; D unclear. The CDR3 has 15 residues. Trimming left V 2 bases short and J 2 bases short, with 13 bases between. Looked up from germline, CDR1 is MNHEY and CDR2 is SMNVEV (reference sequence). The CDR3 DNA reads TGTGCCAGCAGTTTAAGTGGGAATCAGGCCTACGAGCAGTACTTC. Protein product: CASSLSGNQAYEQYF.

This clonotype has just a few counts. J is TRBJ2-3 and V is TRBV15, with D maybe TRBD2 (5 bases). V dropped 2 bases and J dropped 4 bases, with 16 bases sitting between them. This CDR3 spans 16 amino acids. In germline, CDR1 is LNHNV, CDR2 YYDKDF (reference sequence). CDR3 loop: CATSRLDLWGADTQYF. CDR3 in DNA: TGTGCCACCAGCAGACTAGACCTTTGGGGAGCAGATACGCAGTATTTT.

The chain recombines TRBV20-1 with TRBJ1-5, with TRBD1 identical over 8 bases. J was trimmed by 5 bases and V by 3 bases; bases with no gene match: 12. The CDR3 spans 16 residues. Germline values: CDR1 DFQATT, CDR2 SNEGSKA (reference sequence). CDR3 residues: CSASHPGAGGDQPQHF. CDR3 coding DNA: TGCAGTGCTAGCCACCCCGGGGCAGGGGGCGATCAGCCCCAGCATTTT.

The genes are TRBV13 and TRBJ2-5; possibly TRBD1 for D (6 bases). Trimming shortened V by 5 bases and J by 2 bases, and 12 bases separated the two germline ends. Germline assignment: CDR1 PRHDT and CDR2 FYEKMQ (reference sequence). This CDR3 is built from 14 residues. CDR3 sequence (DNA): TGTGCCAGCAGCCCGACAGGAAAACAAGAGACCCAGTACTTC. This sequence encodes CASSPTGKQETQYF.

A few counts support this clonotype. This chain joins TRBV20-1 and TRBJ1-6; 10 bases are a match to TRBD1. Per germline, CDR1 DFQATT and CDR2 SNEGSKA (reference sequence). CDR3 length: 14 amino acids. V shed 3 bases, J shed 7 bases, and the junction held 3 bases outside the gene matches. The CDR3 protein is CSASQGQGNSPLHF. CDR3 bases: TGCAGTGCTAGTCAGGGACAGGGGAATTCACCCCTCCACTTT.

The V call is TRBV10-3, the J call TRBJ2-1; maybe TRBD2 (6 bases). Germline values: CDR1 ENHRY, CDR2 SYGVKD. V lost 3 bases and J 4 bases, leaving 10 bases between the germline ends. The CDR3 has 14 amino acids. The CDR3 loop reads CAISDSGAYNEQFF. In nucleotides, the CDR3 is TGTGCCATCAGTGATAGCGGAGCATACAATGAGCAGTTCTTC.

This clonotype was seen a few times. The V and J genes are TRBV28 and TRBJ2-3, with TRBD2 matching over 13 bases. The CDR3 spans 19 residues. The V gene end was trimmed by 2 bases and the J gene end by 0 bases; junction bases not matched to a gene: 8. Germline CDR1 is MDHEN and CDR2 is SYDVKM. The CDR3 coding sequence is TGTGCCAGCAGTTTACCGACTAGCGGGAGGAAGACTAGCACAGATACGCAGTATTTT. Its protein product is CASSLPTSGRKTSTDTQYF.

This clonotype has a handful of counts. The chain joins TRBV4-1 to TRBJ1-1, with D unresolved. The CDR3 runs 16 residues. Per the germline V gene, CDR1 is MGHRA and CDR2 is YSYEKL. The germline V and J ends were trimmed by 1 base and 0 bases, with 12 bases remaining between them. CDR3 protein: CASSQVWGNMNTEAFF. The CDR3 DNA reads TGCGCCAGCAGCCAAGTATGGGGAAACATGAACACTGAAGCTTTCTTT.

This clonotype was detected ten times or more. The chain links TRBV12-3 or TRBV12-4 to TRBJ1-2; D might be TRBD1 (6 bases). The CDR3 sequence is 13 residues long. Trimming stripped 6 bases from V and 8 bases from J, with 16 bases between. The CDR3 loop reads CASSLVAGVGYTF. The CDR3, as DNA: TGTGCCAGCAGCCTGGTGGCAGGGGTAGGCTACACCTTC.